Shown below are 24 T cell receptor beta chains from a single sample sequenced in a study of shared clonotypes between healthy human individuals. Method: immunoSEQ multiplex PCR; TCRdb's copy keeps in-frame clones and lacks some. This sample has approximately 2.3 million clones, with approximately 95% found just once. Sequences were obtained from naive CD4+ T cells from PBMCs. Subset reported: CD45RA+ positively selected. The origin of the receptors is a man between 18 and 35 years old in good health. Some clones in this sample may be carry-over from other donors' samples.

The sample holds one count of this clone. This sequence joins TRBV28 and TRBJ1-5; TRBD1 is a possible D gene (6 bases). Per germline, CDR1 MDHEN and CDR2 SYDVKM. Trimming removed 3 bases from V and 6 bases from J, with 15 bases in between. The CDR3 has 15 residues. The CDR3 DNA reads as TGTGCCAGCAGTTTCCAGGGGTCGGGGAGTCAGCCCCAGCATTTT. This encodes CASSFQGSGSQPQHF.

This clone was observed once. Other DNA sequences from this sample encode an identical CDR3 as well. The V and J genes are TRBV7-2 and TRBJ2-7; 8 bases are a match to TRBD2. The CDR3 is 12 amino acids. Unmatched junction bases numbered 0, after V lost 2 bases and J lost 6 bases. The germline V gene encodes CDR1 SGHTA and CDR2 FQGNSA. CDR3 amino acids: CASSLRGGEQYF. CDR3 in DNA: TGTGCCAGCAGCTTACGGGGGGGCGAGCAGTACTTC. Using reference TRBV7-2 and TRBJ2-7 for the parts outside the CDR3, the full variable domain is GAGVSQSPSNKVTEKGKDVELRCDPISGHTALYWYRQSLGQGLEFLIYFQGNSAPDKSGLPSDRFSAERTGGSVSTLTIQRTQQEDSAVYLCASSLRGGEQYFGPGTRLTVT.

V usage is TRBV4-1 and J usage is TRBJ2-1; 8 bases are shared with TRBD2. Trimming took 0 bases from V and 15 from J; bases not matched to a gene: 7. Germline V gene data show CDR1 as MGHRA and CDR2 as YSYEKL. There are 13 residues in the CDR3. CDR3 residues: CASSQERRGGRFF. CDR3 nucleotides: TGCGCCAGCAGCCAAGAGAGGCGCGGGGGGCGGTTCTTC.

This sequence joins TRBV27 and TRBJ2-2; perhaps TRBD1 as D (6 bases). The CDR3 is made up of 16 amino acids. V gave up 2 bases and J gave up 4 bases, with 14 bases separating them. From germline, CDR1 is MNHEY and CDR2 SMNVEV (reference sequence). The CDR3 is CASSLDHGQITGELFF. CDR3 coding DNA: TGTGCCAGCAGTTTAGACCACGGACAGATCACCGGGGAGCTGTTTTTT.

J is TRBJ2-1 and V is TRBV13, with 11 positions matching TRBD1. The CDR3 loop spans 16 amino acids. Germline CDR1 reads PRHDT; CDR2 reads FYEKMQ (reference sequence). The junction had 3 bases not matched to a gene; V was cut back by 5 bases and J by 0 bases. CDR3 bases: TGTGCCAGCAGCCGAGGGACAGGGGGCTCCTACAATGAGCAGTTCTTC. Its translation: CASSRGTGGSYNEQFF. Together with reference TRBV13 and TRBJ2-1, the CDR3 gives the full variable domain: AAGVIQSPRHLIKEKRETATLKCYPIPRHDTVYWYQQGPGQDPQFLISFYEKMQSDKGSIPDRFSAQQFSDYHSELNMSSLELGDSALYFCASSRGTGGSYNEQFFGPGTRLTVL.

This chain uses TRBV4-2 with TRBJ1-2; 7 bases are shared with TRBD1. This CDR3 region has 16 residues. In germline, CDR1 is LGHNA, CDR2 YNFKEQ. V lost 0 bases, J lost 0 bases, and 4 bases stayed unmatched. The CDR3: CASSQEGTAANYGYTF. Written as DNA, the CDR3 is TGTGCCAGCAGCCAAGAGGGGACAGCAGCTAACTATGGCTACACCTTC.

This chain links TRBV7-2 with TRBJ2-1, with 7 bases that match TRBD2. Germline V lookup: CDR1 SGHTA, CDR2 FQGNSA. The junction had 8 bases not matched to a gene; V was cut back by 2 bases and J by 7 bases. CDR3 length: 15 residues. In nucleotides, the CDR3 is TGTGCCAGCAGCTTATGGGGGAGGGCCGGAAATGAGCAGTTCTTC. This encodes CASSLWGRAGNEQFF.

The chain recombines TRBV18 with TRBJ1-4; tentative D call: TRBD1 (6 bases). CDR1 and CDR2 (germline): KGHSH, LQKENI. Trimming pared 0 bases from V and 8 bases from J, leaving 16 bases between. The CDR3 has 16 amino acids. This CDR3 reads CASSPPGRGPREKLFF. CDR3 DNA sequence: TGTGCCAGCTCACCACCGGGTCGGGGGCCGCGCGAAAAACTGTTTTTT.

Of note for this clone: The sample carries other DNA sequences with the same CDR3. This sequence joins TRBV5-1 and TRBJ2-1; possibly TRBD2 for D (6 bases). Trimming cost V 2 bases and J 1 base, with 10 bases left between them. Germline V gene lookup returns CDR1 SGHRS and CDR2 YFSETQ. This CDR3 contains 15 residues. The CDR3 DNA sequence: TGCGCCAGCAGCTTATATGCGGGGTCCTACAATGAGCAGTTCTTC. Translation: CASSLYAGSYNEQFF.

The chain uses TRBV7-9 and TRBJ2-1; a weak D match, TRBD2 (6 bases). Trimming removed 5 bases at V and 7 bases at J, with 15 bases between. The CDR3 contains 14 residues. CDR1 is SEHNR and CDR2 is FQNEAQ in the germline V gene (reference sequence). The CDR3 coding sequence is TGTGCCAGCAGCCCCCGGGGAGGTAGGAATGAGCAGTTCTTC. Protein product: CASSPRGGRNEQFF. The variable domain in full, with the rest retrieved from reference TRBV7-9 and TRBJ2-1, is DTGVSQNPRHKITKRGQNVTFRCDPISEHNRLYWYRQTLGQGPEFLTYFQNEAQLEKSRLLSDRFSAERPKGSFSTLEIQRTEQGDSAMYLCASSPRGGRNEQFFGPGTRLTVL.

V usage is TRBV28 and J usage is TRBJ1-5, with 10 positions matching TRBD1. The CDR3 covers 15 residues. Trimming took 8 bases from V and 5 from J; bases not matched to a gene: 9. Germline lookup yields CDR1 MDHEN and CDR2 SYDVKM. CDR3 sequence: CASERQGARDQPQHF. In DNA, the CDR3 is TGTGCCAGCGAAAGACAGGGGGCGCGGGATCAGCCCCAGCATTTT. Full variable domain (remainder filled in from reference TRBV28 and TRBJ1-5): DVKVTQSSRYLVKRTGEKVFLECVQDMDHENMFWYRQDPGLGLRLIYFSYDVKMKEKGDIPEGYSVSREKKERFSLILESASTNQTSMYLCASERQGARDQPQHFGDGTRLSIL.

Notes on this clone: This sample includes further DNA sequences coding for the same CDR3. The V and J genes are TRBV18 and TRBJ2-2; the match to TRBD1 covers 9 bases. Germline trimming cut 3 bases from V and 2 bases from J; bases unmatched to any gene: 4. CDR3 length equals 16 residues. Germline V gene sequence: CDR1 KGHSH, CDR2 LQKENI. The CDR3 here is CASSPPTGGNTGELFF. The DNA for the CDR3 is TGTGCCAGCTCACCTCCCACAGGGGGCAACACCGGGGAGCTGTTTTTT.

J is TRBJ1-2 and V is TRBV9, with a tentative D call TRBD1 (6 bases). V dropped 3 bases and J dropped 4 bases, with 16 bases sitting between them. CDR1 SGDLS and CDR2 YYNGEE come from the germline V gene. The CDR3 is 15 amino acids. CDR3 nucleotide sequence: TGTGCCAGCAGCGGAAGGGGGGGCAGATCCTATGGCTACACCTTC. It yields the protein CASSGRGGRSYGYTF.

The chain joins TRBV9 to TRBJ2-7, with TRBD2 as a possible D gene (5 bases). The CDR3 covers 14 residues. V was trimmed by 4 bases and J by 3 bases, leaving 14 bases between them. Germline CDR1 SGDLS, CDR2 YYNGEE. The CDR3 DNA is TGTGCCAGCAGCCCTCGGGGTAGCATCTACGAGCAGTACTTC. Its protein product is CASSPRGSIYEQYF.

The rearrangement uses TRBV4-2 and TRBJ2-1; 9 positions agree with TRBD1. The junction had 2 bases not matched to a gene; V was cut back by 3 bases and J by 5 bases. Germline V lookup: CDR1 LGHNA, CDR2 YNFKEQ. The CDR3 consists of 14 residues. CDR3: CASSQDRGHNEQFF. The CDR3 coding sequence is TGTGCCAGCAGCCAGGACAGGGGCCACAATGAGCAGTTCTTC.

V is TRBV9 and J is TRBJ1-1, with 9 nucleotides matching TRBD1. Trimming cost V 3 bases and J 5 bases; bases outside gene matches: 5. The CDR3 runs 14 residues. In germline, CDR1 is SGDLS, CDR2 YYNGEE. In nucleotides, the CDR3 is TGTGCCAGCAGCGGAACAGGGGGCCGGACTGAAGCTTTCTTT. Its translation: CASSGTGGRTEAFF. The full variable domain, completed using reference TRBV9 and TRBJ1-1, is DSGVTQTPKHLITATGQRVTLRCSPRSGDLSVYWYQQSLDQGLQFLIQYYNGEERAKGNILERFSAQQFPDLHSELNLSSLELGDSALYFCASSGTGGRTEAFFGQGTRLTVV.

The V gene is TRBV7-2, the J gene TRBJ2-1, with 11 bases lining up with TRBD2. The CDR3 runs 16 residues. Losses at the gene ends were 3 bases for V and 4 bases for J; bases not matched to a gene: 5. Germline loops: CDR1 SGHTA, CDR2 FQGNSA. The CDR3 sequence: CASSFRTSGFYNEQFF. CDR3 in DNA: TGTGCCAGCAGCTTCAGGACTAGCGGGTTTTACAATGAGCAGTTCTTC.

Comment on this clone: At the DNA level, this CDR3 is encoded by other sequences in the same sample as well. J is TRBJ1-1 and V is TRBV28; the D gene is possibly TRBD1 (5 bases). V was clipped by 2 bases and J by 0 bases, with 10 bases between them. The germline V gene has CDR1 MDHEN and CDR2 SYDVKM. The CDR3 has 15 amino acids. CDR3 nucleotides: TGTGCCAGCAGTTTAGGGGGTTCCATGAACACTGAAGCTTTCTTT. Its protein product is CASSLGGSMNTEAFF.

The chain carries TRBV7-8 and TRBJ2-7; D remains ambiguous. The CDR3 consists of 13 residues. V dropped 0 bases and J dropped 2 bases, with 5 bases sitting between them. Germline-derived CDR1 and CDR2 are SGHVS and FQNEAQ. The CDR3 here is CASSLAIAYEQYF. The CDR3 nucleotides read TGTGCCAGCAGCTTAGCGATAGCCTACGAGCAGTACTTC.

The genes are TRBV25-1 and TRBJ2-7; D possibly corresponds to TRBD1 (7 bases). Germline lookup yields CDR1 MGHDK and CDR2 SYGVNS. CDR3 size: 15 residues. V was cut by 5 bases and J by 4 bases, with 18 bases left in between. The CDR3: CASSSRQGGSYEQYF. The CDR3 nucleotides read TGTGCCAGCAGTAGCCGACAGGGAGGTTCTTACGAGCAGTACTTC.

This chain links TRBV19 with TRBJ1-1; tentatively, D is TRBD1 (6 bases). The CDR3 loop spans 16 amino acids. CDR1 and CDR2 from the germline V gene are LNHDA and SQIVND (reference sequence). The V gene lost 5 bases and the J gene lost 1 base, with 17 bases spanning the gap. The CDR3 DNA sequence: TGTGCCAGTAGTCTCACGAGCGGACAGCAGAACACTGAAGCTTTCTTT. Encoded protein: CASSLTSGQQNTEAFF.

The chain uses TRBV27 and TRBJ2-3, with D perhaps given as TRBD1 or TRBD2 (5 bases each). The CDR3 runs to 13 residues. Trimming left V 1 base short and J 5 bases short, with 7 bases between. The germline CDR1 and CDR2 sequences are MNHEY and SMNVEV (reference sequence). The CDR3: CASSLLGVDTQYF. CDR3 coding DNA: TGTGCCAGCAGTTTATTGGGGGTAGATACGCAGTATTTT.

This rearrangement joins TRBV30 to TRBJ2-7; 11 nucleotides line up with TRBD2. Trimming took 3 bases from V and 2 from J; bases not matched to a gene: 3. Germline CDR1 is GTSNPN and CDR2 is SVGIG (reference sequence). This CDR3 has 14 amino acids. The CDR3 region is CAWRRLAGTYEQYF. CDR3 nucleotides: TGTGCCTGGAGGCGACTAGCGGGGACCTACGAGCAGTACTTC.

This sequence joins TRBV7-8 and TRBJ1-5; TRBD1 matches at 7 bases. The ends lost 4 bases at V and 0 bases at J; junction bases unmatched: 3. Per germline, CDR1 SGHVS and CDR2 FQNEAQ. The CDR3 totals 15 residues. Here the CDR3 reads CASSSTGNSNQPQHF. Written as DNA, the CDR3 is TGTGCCAGCAGCTCGACAGGGAATAGCAATCAGCCCCAGCATTTT.